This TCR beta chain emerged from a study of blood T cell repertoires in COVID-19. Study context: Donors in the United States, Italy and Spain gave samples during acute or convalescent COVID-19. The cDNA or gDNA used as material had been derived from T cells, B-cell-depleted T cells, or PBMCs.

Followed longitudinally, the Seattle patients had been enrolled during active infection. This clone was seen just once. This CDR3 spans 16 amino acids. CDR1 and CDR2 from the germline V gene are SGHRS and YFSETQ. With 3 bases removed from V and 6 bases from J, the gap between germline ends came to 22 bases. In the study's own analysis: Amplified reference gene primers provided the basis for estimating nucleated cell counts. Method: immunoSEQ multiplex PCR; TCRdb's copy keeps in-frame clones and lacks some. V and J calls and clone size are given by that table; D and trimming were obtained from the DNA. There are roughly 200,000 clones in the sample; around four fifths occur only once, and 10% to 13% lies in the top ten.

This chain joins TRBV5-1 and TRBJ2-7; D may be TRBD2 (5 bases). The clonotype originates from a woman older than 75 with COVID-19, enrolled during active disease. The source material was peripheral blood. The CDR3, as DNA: TGCGCCAGCAGCTACGACCCGCTTGGGAGTTCCAGCGAGCAGTACTTC. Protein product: CASSYDPLGSSSEQYF.